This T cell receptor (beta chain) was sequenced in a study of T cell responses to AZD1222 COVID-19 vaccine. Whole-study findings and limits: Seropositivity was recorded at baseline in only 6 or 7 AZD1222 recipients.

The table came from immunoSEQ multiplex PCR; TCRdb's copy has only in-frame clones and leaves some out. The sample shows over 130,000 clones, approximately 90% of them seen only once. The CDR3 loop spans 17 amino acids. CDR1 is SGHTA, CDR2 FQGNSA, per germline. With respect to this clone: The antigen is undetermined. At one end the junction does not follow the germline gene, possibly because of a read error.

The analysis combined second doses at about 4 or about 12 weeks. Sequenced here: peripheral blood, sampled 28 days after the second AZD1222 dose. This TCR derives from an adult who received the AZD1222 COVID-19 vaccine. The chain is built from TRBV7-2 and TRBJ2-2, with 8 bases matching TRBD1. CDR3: CVSSFIQVDRATGELFF. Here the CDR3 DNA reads TGTGTCAGCAGCTTCATCCAGGTGGACAGGGCGACCGGGGAGCTGTTTTTT.